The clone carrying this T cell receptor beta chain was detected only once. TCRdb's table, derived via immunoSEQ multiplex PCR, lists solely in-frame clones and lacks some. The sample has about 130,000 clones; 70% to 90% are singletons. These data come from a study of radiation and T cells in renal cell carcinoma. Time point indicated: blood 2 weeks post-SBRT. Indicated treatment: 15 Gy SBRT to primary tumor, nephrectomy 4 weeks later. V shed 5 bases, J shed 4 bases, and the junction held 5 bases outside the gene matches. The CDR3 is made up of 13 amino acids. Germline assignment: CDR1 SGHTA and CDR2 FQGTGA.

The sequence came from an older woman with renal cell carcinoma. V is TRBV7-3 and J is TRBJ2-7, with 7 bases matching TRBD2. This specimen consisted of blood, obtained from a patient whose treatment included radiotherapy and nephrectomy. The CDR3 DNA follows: TGTGCCAGCAGCGCCTGGGGGGGATACGAGCAGTACTTC. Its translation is CASSAWGGYEQYF.